These 9 T cell receptor beta chains share one sample of origin, sequenced in a study of T cells in Graves' hyperthyroidism and ophthalmopathy. RNA transcripts gave rise to amplified TCR beta CDR3 regions. Primed by the HTBI set, a first-round RT-PCR was run on the TCR CDR3. TCRdb processed the multiplex PCR reads anew with MiXCR; each CDR3 protein has one entry. This sample has some 560,000 distinct CDR3 sequences, with roughly 15% found just once. Material for sequencing was blood. The receptors derive from a woman aged 40 to 50 with Graves' hyperthyroidism.

The rearrangement joins TRBV4-1 to TRBJ1-2; the match to TRBD1 covers 7 bases. Unmatched junction bases numbered 12, after V lost 4 bases and J lost 4 bases. CDR1 and CDR2 from the germline V gene are MGHRA and YSYEKL. The CDR3 covers 16 residues. This CDR3 is CASSPGFGTEIYGYTF. As DNA, the CDR3 is TGCGCCAGCAGCCCTGGTTTCGGGACAGAGATCTATGGCTACACCTTC.

The chain carries TRBV6-1 and TRBJ2-3; unclear D gene. The CDR3 is 14 residues long. V was shortened by 4 bases and J by 0 bases, with 8 bases between the two germline ends. The V gene's germline CDR1 is MNHNS and CDR2 SASEGT. CDR3 loop: CASSGGPSTDTQYF. Written as DNA, the CDR3 is TGTGCCAGCAGTGGGGGTCCTAGCACAGATACGCAGTATTTT.

This clonotype has a count of ten or more. This chain uses TRBV5-1 with TRBJ2-3; TRBD2 matches 8 bases. Germline CDR1 is SGHRS and CDR2 is YFSETQ. The CDR3 spans 14 residues. The trim removed 5 bases at V and 0 bases at J, leaving 2 bases unmatched. CDR3 sequence reads: CASRQRESTDTQYF. CDR3 DNA: TGCGCCAGCAGACAGCGGGAGAGCACAGATACGCAGTATTTT.

This clonotype was seen at least ten times. The CDR3 loop reads CASARDRSYNEQFF. DNA for the CDR3: TGTGCCAGCGCCCGGGACCGCAGCTACAATGAGCAGTTCTTC. The chain couples TRBV27 to TRBJ2-1; D tentatively reads TRBD1 or TRBD2 (5 bases each). The V and J ends lost 8 bases and 3 bases respectively, with 14 bases between them. The CDR3 extends over 14 amino acids. Germline V lookup: CDR1 MNHEY, CDR2 SMNVEV (reference sequence).

The chain is built from TRBV9 and TRBJ2-7, with no clear D. V was cut by 0 bases and J by 1 base, with 8 bases left in between. This CDR3 has 14 residues. Germline CDR1 SGDLS, CDR2 YYNGEE. CDR3 amino acids: CASSVDSLSYEQYF. CDR3 DNA sequence: TGTGCCAGCAGCGTAGACTCCCTATCCTACGAGCAGTACTTC. The whole variable domain, remainder taken from reference TRBV9 and TRBJ2-7, is DSGVTQTPKHLITATGQRVTLRCSPRSGDLSVYWYQQSLDQGLQFLIQYYNGEERAKGNILERFSAQQFPDLHSELNLSSLELGDSALYFCASSVDSLSYEQYFGPGTRLTVT.

Many counts were recorded for this clonotype. The chain is built from TRBV27 and TRBJ2-5; no clear D gene. Germline V gene lookup returns CDR1 MNHEY and CDR2 SMNVEV (reference sequence). The CDR3 runs 15 residues. V was trimmed by 1 base and J by 5 bases, leaving 14 bases between them. The CDR3 bases are TGTGCCAGCAGTTTATACGGTACACCGGCGGAGACCCAGTACTTC. This sequence encodes CASSLYGTPAETQYF.

This clonotype was found many times. The J gene is TRBJ1-5, the V gene TRBV2; D might be TRBD1 (5 bases). Germline V lookup: CDR1 SNHLY, CDR2 FYNNEI. The V end lost 5 bases, the J end lost 0 bases, and 14 bases lay between the germline ends. The CDR3 covers 16 residues. CDR3 DNA: TGTGCCAGCAGTACAGACAGAACGTATAGCAATCAGCCCCAGCATTTT. Translating it yields CASSTDRTYSNQPQHF. The variable domain in full, completed from reference TRBV2 and TRBJ1-5, reads EPEVTQTPSHQVTQMGQEVILRCVPISNHLYFYWYRQILGQKVEFLVSFYNNEISEKSEIFDDQFSVERPDGSNFTLKIRSTKLEDSAMYFCASSTDRTYSNQPQHFGDGTRLSIL.

A remark on this clonotype: A clone one base away is much larger, so this may be a read error. This sequence joins TRBV20-1 and TRBJ2-1; 9 bases fit TRBD1. The CDR3 runs 14 residues. The germline V gene has CDR1 DFQATT and CDR2 SNEGSKA (reference sequence). J was trimmed by 9 bases and V by 5 bases; bases with no gene match: 11. This chain's CDR3 is CSAQALDRGSEQFF. Written as DNA, the CDR3 is TGCAGTGCTCAGGCATTGGACAGGGGTAGTGAGCAGTTCTTC.

This clonotype has only a few counts. V and J are TRBV20-1 and TRBJ1-6, with D possibly matching TRBD1 (5 bases). This CDR3 has 16 amino acids. Trimming removed 2 bases at V and 0 bases at J, with 11 bases between. Looked up from germline, CDR1 is DFQATT and CDR2 is SNEGSKA (reference sequence). The CDR3 coding sequence is TGCAGTGCTAGATTCTCAGGGAGCTCCTATAATTCACCCCTCCACTTT. This codes for CSARFSGSSYNSPLHF.